This TCR beta chain was observed in a study of radiotherapy plus CTLA-4 blockade in lung cancer. Turning to the study itself: Disease control was present in 30% to 40% of patients, and objective responses in about 19%.

Assay: immunoSEQ multiplex PCR; the TCRdb copy retains only in-frame clones and omits some. The sample consists of about 77,000 clones, approximately 73% of them appearing once. J lost 3 bases, V lost 7 bases, and 14 bases had no gene match. Germline V gene data show CDR1 as LGHNA and CDR2 as YNFKEQ. The length of the CDR3 is 17 residues. This specimen consisted of peripheral blood, obtained from a patient treated with radiotherapy plus ipilimumab. The receptor's source is a human donor with non-small cell lung cancer whose response to radiotherapy plus ipilimumab could not be evaluated. The chain joins TRBV4-2 to TRBJ2-3; 9 nucleotides line up with TRBD1. CDR3 amino acids: CASTHKPGQGRTDTQYF. For the CDR3, the DNA is TGTGCCAGCACCCATAAACCGGGACAGGGTCGTACAGATACGCAGTATTTT.